This TCR beta chain was documented in a study of radiation and T cells in renal cell carcinoma. V shed 7 bases and J shed 4 bases, with 16 bases lying between them. CDR1 and CDR2 (germline): MNHEY, SVGAGI. The CDR3 consists of 14 residues. Time point specified: blood 2 weeks post-SBRT. Stated treatment: 15 Gy SBRT to primary tumor, nephrectomy 4 weeks later. Only in-frame clones appear in the TCRdb table, and some are missing; sequencing was by immunoSEQ multiplex PCR. Here the sample spans tens of thousands of clones, more than 80% being singletons. The rearrangement links TRBV6-5 to TRBJ1-1; TRBD1 might be the D (6 bases). This TCR derives from a woman aged 70-85 years with renal cell carcinoma. The sample in question was blood, obtained from a patient whose treatment included radiotherapy and nephrectomy. The chain's CDR3 is CASINRRGTTEAFF. The CDR3 DNA sequence: TGTGCCAGCATCAACCGCAGGGGAACCACTGAAGCTTTCTTT.